One and the same sample provided the 27 T cell receptor beta chains below, sequenced in a study of T cells after yellow fever vaccination. TCRdb reprocessed the 5' RACE reads with MiXCR, giving one entry per CDR3 protein. The sample includes approximately 580,000 distinct CDR3 sequences, about a sixth of them seen just once. The sequencing used PBMCs, collected around 5 days after the first yellow fever vaccination. The receptors come from a man between 18 and 29 years old who received the YFV17D yellow fever vaccine.

This clonotype has a handful of counts. The chain carries TRBV10-2 and TRBJ2-1; 9 bases match TRBD2. This CDR3 has 17 amino acids. V trimming: 0 bases; J trimming: 5 bases; junction bases outside the gene matches: 8. The V gene's germline CDR1 is WSHSY and CDR2 SAAADI. CDR3 bases: TGCGCCAGCAGTGAGTCGAAGTCGGCGGGGGGGAACAATGAGCAGTTCTTC. Its translation: CASSESKSAGGNNEQFF.

The J gene is TRBJ1-6, the V gene TRBV25-1; TRBD1 might be the D (6 bases). The CDR3 length is 14 residues. Per the germline V gene, CDR1 is MGHDK and CDR2 is SYGVNS. V was pared by 0 bases and J by 11 bases, with 11 bases between. Here the CDR3 reads CASSEYLDRPPLHF. In DNA, the CDR3 is TGTGCCAGCAGTGAATACTTAGACAGGCCACCCCTCCACTTT.

This clonotype occurred a few times. This chain links TRBV9 with TRBJ2-1, with D perhaps matching TRBD1 or TRBD2 (6 bases each). Trimming left V 4 bases short and J 8 bases short, with 16 bases between. The CDR3 sequence is 14 residues long. The V gene's germline CDR1 is SGDLS and CDR2 YYNGEE. CDR3 DNA sequence: TGTGCCAGCAGCCCAGCGGGCAAGGGGGATGAGCAGTTCTTC. It translates to CASSPAGKGDEQFF.

The rearrangement joins TRBV20-1 to TRBJ2-1; 10 bases are a match to TRBD1. The ends lost 2 bases at V and 4 bases at J; junction bases unmatched: 8. The CDR3 totals 16 residues. The V gene's germline CDR1 is DFQATT and CDR2 SNEGSKA (reference sequence). In DNA form, the CDR3 reads TGCAGTGCTAGATGGAGCCGACAGGGGGCTTACAATGAGCAGTTCTTC. Translating gives CSARWSRQGAYNEQFF.

This clonotype occurred a few times. V is TRBV2 and J is TRBJ2-2; 11 nucleotides match TRBD1. CDR1 is SNHLY and CDR2 is FYNNEI in the germline V gene. CDR3 size: 14 residues. CDR3 protein: CATGQGARSGELFF. CDR3 DNA: TGTGCTACAGGACAGGGGGCGCGGAGCGGGGAGCTGTTTTTT. Full variable domain (outside the CDR3, taken from reference TRBV2 and TRBJ2-2): EPEVTQTPSHQVTQMGQEVILRCVPISNHLYFYWYRQILGQKVEFLVSFYNNEISEKSEIFDDQFSVERPDGSNFTLKIRSTKLEDSAMYFCATGQGARSGELFFGEGSRLTVL.

The V and J genes are TRBV4-3 and TRBJ2-7, with D unresolved. The length of the CDR3 is 15 residues. Germline CDR1 and CDR2: LGHNA and YSLEER. Trimming took off 1 base at V and 2 bases at J, with 12 bases between the two ends. The CDR3 DNA follows: TGCGCCAGCAGCCAAGCAGTCTCCTTAACCTACGAGCAGTACTTC. As protein: CASSQAVSLTYEQYF.

The chain's CDR3 is CASSSGTGNYEQYV. As DNA, the CDR3 is TGTGCCAGCAGCTCCGGGACAGGGAACTACGAGCAGTACGTC. The gene calls are TRBV6-1 and TRBJ2-7; TRBD1 matches 9 bases. This CDR3 is 14 amino acids long. Trimming removed 6 bases from V and 3 bases from J; junction bases left unmatched: 6. Germline V gives CDR1 MNHNS, CDR2 SASEGT.

V gene TRBV20-1 combines with J gene TRBJ2-5; the match to TRBD2 covers 8 bases. Germline values: CDR1 DFQATT, CDR2 SNEGSKA (reference sequence). V shed 6 bases, J shed 0 bases, and the junction held 12 bases outside the gene matches. The CDR3 is made up of 16 amino acids. Here the CDR3 DNA reads TGCAGTGCCCCCCCCCCAGCGGGGGATCACCAAGAGACCCAGTACTTC. Amino acid sequence: CSAPPPAGDHQETQYF.

The V gene is TRBV4-3, the J gene TRBJ2-1, with D perhaps given as TRBD1 or TRBD2 (5 bases each). Per germline, CDR1 LGHNA and CDR2 YSLEER. The CDR3 consists of 15 residues. V lost 2 bases and J lost 8, with 16 bases in between. CDR3 in DNA: TGCGCCAGCAGCCAACGGGACGGGTTGATCTATGAGCAGTTCTTC. Its protein product is CASSQRDGLIYEQFF.

This sequence joins TRBV7-6 and TRBJ2-7; TRBD2 agrees at 7 bases. V gave up 1 base and J gave up 2 bases; unmatched junction bases: 5. This CDR3 has 15 residues. CDR1 is SGHVS and CDR2 is FNYEAQ in the germline V gene. The CDR3 loop is CASSLGTRGPYEQYF. Written as DNA, the CDR3 is TGTGCCAGCAGCTTAGGGACTAGGGGCCCCTACGAGCAGTACTTC. Using reference TRBV7-6 and TRBJ2-7 for the parts outside the CDR3, the full variable domain is GAGVSQSPRYKVTKRGQDVALRCDPISGHVSLYWYRQALGQGPEFLTYFNYEAQQDKSGLPNDRFSAERPEGSISTLTIQRTEQRDSAMYRCASSLGTRGPYEQYFGPGTRLTVT.

This clonotype came up a few times. V and J are TRBV2 and TRBJ2-7; 8 bases are shared with TRBD2. V trimming: 8 bases; J trimming: 3 bases; junction bases outside the gene matches: 9. Germline V gene data show CDR1 as SNHLY and CDR2 as FYNNEI. CDR3 length equals 14 residues. The CDR3 sequence: CASGSGGALYEQYV. The CDR3 nucleotides are TGTGCCAGCGGGAGCGGGGGAGCTCTCTACGAGCAGTACGTC.

This clonotype was observed a few times. This chain links TRBV4-2 with TRBJ1-5; no clear D. This CDR3 is built from 15 residues. Per germline, CDR1 LGHNA and CDR2 YNFKEQ. The germline V and J ends were trimmed by 0 bases and 5 bases, with 11 bases remaining between them. The CDR3 region has the DNA TGTGCCAGCAGCCAAGATGGCAGGAGAGATCAGCCCCAGCATTTT. Residues: CASSQDGRRDQPQHF.

This clonotype was detected a few times. V gene TRBV28 combines with J gene TRBJ1-1; 8 bases fit TRBD1. Germline CDR1 and CDR2: MDHEN and SYDVKM. V shed 6 bases, J shed 1 base, and the junction held 7 bases outside the gene matches. The CDR3 has 15 residues. The chain's CDR3 is CASRTGQGWNTEAFF. CDR3 DNA: TGTGCCAGCAGAACCGGACAGGGCTGGAACACTGAAGCTTTCTTT.

There are a few counts of this clonotype. Here the CDR3 reads CSARAGQGDEQYF. DNA of the CDR3: TGCAGTGCTAGAGCTGGACAGGGTGACGAGCAGTACTTC. This chain connects TRBV20-1 to TRBJ2-7, with TRBD1 identical over 8 bases. Germline V gene sequence: CDR1 DFQATT, CDR2 SNEGSKA (reference sequence). The length of the CDR3 is 13 residues. V was clipped by 1 base and J by 5 bases; unmatched bases: 4.

This clonotype was observed a handful of times. J is TRBJ2-7 and V is TRBV6-2 or TRBV6-3, with 9 bases that match TRBD2. CDR1 is MNHEY, CDR2 SVGEGT, per germline. Germline trimming cut 6 bases from V and 3 bases from J; bases unmatched to any gene: 9. The CDR3 runs to 15 residues. The DNA for the CDR3 is TGTGCCAGCAGCACGGAGCGGGGGGTCCGCTACGAGCAGTACTTC. Protein product: CASSTERGVRYEQYF.

The chain combines TRBV27 with TRBJ1-4; D might be TRBD1 (5 bases). The germline V gene encodes CDR1 MNHEY and CDR2 SMNVEV (reference sequence). The CDR3 is 16 residues long. V lost 5 bases and J lost 8, with 21 bases in between. The CDR3 nucleotides read TGTGCCAGCAGTCTCCGGCGGGGTCATGCAGGGGAAAAACTGTTTTTT. Residues: CASSLRRGHAGEKLFF.

CDR3: CASSECHYGGYYEQYV. The DNA of the CDR3 is TGTGCCAGCAGTGAATGCCACTATGGGGGTTATTACGAGCAGTACGTC. The J gene is TRBJ2-7, the V gene TRBV25-1; the D call may be TRBD1 or TRBD2 (5 bases each). Germline values: CDR1 MGHDK, CDR2 SYGVNS. V shed 1 base and J shed 4 bases, with 17 bases lying between them. The CDR3 runs 16 residues.

V usage is TRBV19 and J usage is TRBJ1-4; a possible D gene is TRBD1 (6 bases). The CDR3 is 17 amino acids. Looked up from germline, CDR1 is LNHDA and CDR2 is SQIVND (reference sequence). Trimming took 5 bases from V and 0 from J, leaving 16 bases between them. CDR3 sequence (DNA): TGTGCCAGTAGTGGGGACACAAGCCCTGCAACTAATGAAAAACTGTTTTTT. The encoded protein is CASSGDTSPATNEKLFF.

As to this clonotype: The junction differs from germline at one of its ends, possibly a read error. The chain recombines TRBV15 with TRBJ1-5; no reliable D call. Per germline, CDR1 LNHNV and CDR2 YYDKDF (reference sequence). The CDR3 runs to 16 residues. For the CDR3, the DNA is TGTGCCACCACCAGAACGGACGGGGTCTATTTTCAGCCCCAGCATTTT. It is translated as CATTRTDGVYFQPQHF.

The chain has TRBV7-9 and TRBJ2-6; D possibly corresponds to TRBD2 (5 bases). The CDR3 has 13 residues. The ends were cut back, 5 bases at V and 12 bases at J, with 14 bases in the middle. The germline V gene encodes CDR1 SEHNR and CDR2 FQNEAQ (reference sequence). The CDR3 DNA follows: TGTGCCAGCAGCCGCCAGGAGGCAGGCGTCCTGACTTTC. It specifies CASSRQEAGVLTF.

This chain connects TRBV5-4 to TRBJ2-5; the D gene is possibly TRBD2 (5 bases). The CDR3 has 14 residues. Germline CDR1 and CDR2: SGHNT and YYREEE (reference sequence). Trimming pared 3 bases from V and 5 bases from J, leaving 14 bases between. In nucleotides, the CDR3 is TGTGCCAGCAGCTGGACTGGCCCAAGGGAGACCCAGTACTTC. Translated, it gives CASSWTGPRETQYF.

This clonotype was observed a few times. V gene TRBV20-1 combines with J gene TRBJ1-1; maybe TRBD1 (6 bases). V was clipped by 6 bases and J by 2 bases, with 19 bases between them. Per the germline V gene, CDR1 is DFQATT and CDR2 is SNEGSKA (reference sequence). The CDR3 totals 15 residues. The DNA for the CDR3 is TGCAGTGCCGCCATTCCGGGACACCAAAACACTGAAGCTTTCTTT. The encoded protein is CSAAIPGHQNTEAFF.

This clonotype was observed a few times. The J gene is TRBJ1-5, the V gene TRBV4-2, with D possibly being TRBD1 (6 bases). The CDR3 loop spans 15 amino acids. Germline V gene sequence: CDR1 LGHNA, CDR2 YNFKEQ. With 0 bases removed from V and 9 bases from J, the gap between germline ends came to 15 bases. The CDR3 bases are TGTGCCAGCAGCCAAGATAAGTACAGGGATCGGCCCCAGCATTTT. It codes for CASSQDKYRDRPQHF.

The chain has TRBV20-1 and TRBJ2-7; unclear D gene. The CDR3 totals 14 residues. V was cut by 3 bases and J by 0 bases, with 12 bases left in between. Germline V gene lookup returns CDR1 DFQATT and CDR2 SNEGSKA (reference sequence). The CDR3 here is CSARVWTDSYEQYF. CDR3 sequence (DNA): TGCAGTGCTAGGGTCTGGACCGACTCCTACGAGCAGTACTTC.

This clonotype was seen ten or more times. The chain joins TRBV7-2 to TRBJ2-4; 7 positions match TRBD2. V was clipped by 5 bases and J by 5 bases; unmatched bases: 9. Germline values: CDR1 SGHTA, CDR2 FQGNSA. The CDR3 covers 15 residues. The CDR3 nucleotides read TGTGCCAGCAGCCTCGCTAGCGGAACGCAAAACATTCAGTACTTC. It encodes CASSLASGTQNIQYF.

This clonotype was picked up a small number of times. The chain joins TRBV4-3 to TRBJ2-3, with unresolved D. Germline CDR1 reads LGHNA; CDR2 reads YSLEER. CDR3 length: 14 amino acids. Trimming left V 0 bases short and J 4 bases short, with 8 bases between. The CDR3, as DNA: TGCGCCAGCAGCCAAGACTGGACGGCAGATACGCAGTATTTT. It is translated as CASSQDWTADTQYF.

This clonotype was picked up many times. The genes are TRBV4-2 and TRBJ2-1; D is unclear. From germline, CDR1 is LGHNA and CDR2 YNFKEQ. Trimming pared 4 bases from V and 4 bases from J, leaving 11 bases between. The CDR3 has 14 amino acids. Written as DNA, the CDR3 is TGTGCCAGCAGCCCCTACGACGCGTACAATGAGCAGTTCTTC. This translates into CASSPYDAYNEQFF.